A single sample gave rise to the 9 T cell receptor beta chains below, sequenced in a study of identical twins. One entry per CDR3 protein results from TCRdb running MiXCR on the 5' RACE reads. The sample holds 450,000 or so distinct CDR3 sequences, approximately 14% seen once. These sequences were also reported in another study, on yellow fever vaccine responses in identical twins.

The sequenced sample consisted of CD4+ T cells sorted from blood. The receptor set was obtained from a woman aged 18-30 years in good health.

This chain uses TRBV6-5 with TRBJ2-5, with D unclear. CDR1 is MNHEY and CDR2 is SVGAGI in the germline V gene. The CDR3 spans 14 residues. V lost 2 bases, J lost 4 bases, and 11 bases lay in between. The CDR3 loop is CASSYTQAVETQYF. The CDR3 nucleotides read TGTGCCAGCAGTTACACTCAGGCGGTAGAGACCCAGTACTTC.

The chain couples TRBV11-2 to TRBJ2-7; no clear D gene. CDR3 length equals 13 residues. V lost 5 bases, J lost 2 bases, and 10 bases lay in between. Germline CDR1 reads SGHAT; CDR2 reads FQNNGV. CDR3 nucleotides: TGTGCCAGCAGCCGATTCAGGACCTACGAGCAGTACTTC. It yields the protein CASSRFRTYEQYF. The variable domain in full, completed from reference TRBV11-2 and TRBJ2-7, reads EAGVAQSPRYKIIEKRQSVAFWCNPISGHATLYWYQQILGQGPKLLIQFQNNGVVDDSQLPKDRFSAERLKGVDSTLKIQPAKLEDSAVYLCASSRFRTYEQYFGPGTRLTVT.

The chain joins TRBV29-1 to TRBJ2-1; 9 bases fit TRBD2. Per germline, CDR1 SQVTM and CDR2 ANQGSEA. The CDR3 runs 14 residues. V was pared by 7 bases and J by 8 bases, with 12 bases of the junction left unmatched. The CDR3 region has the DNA TGCAGCGGCCGACTAGCGGAGGGGAGGGATGAGCAGTTCTTC. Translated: CSGRLAEGRDEQFF.

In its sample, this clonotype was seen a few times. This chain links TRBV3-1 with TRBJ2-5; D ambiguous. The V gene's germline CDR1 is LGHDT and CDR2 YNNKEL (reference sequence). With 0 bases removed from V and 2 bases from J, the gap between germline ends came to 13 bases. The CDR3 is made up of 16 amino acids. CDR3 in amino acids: CASSQDRGRLQETQYF. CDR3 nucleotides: TGTGCCAGCAGCCAAGATAGAGGCCGCCTTCAAGAGACCCAGTACTTC.

CDR3 sequence (DNA): TGCAGCGTCGGGGGACAGGGGCGGACCGGGGAGCTGTTTTTT. The encoded protein is CSVGGQGRTGELFF. This chain connects TRBV29-1 to TRBJ2-2; 10 nucleotides match TRBD1. After removal of 6 bases from V and 5 bases from J, the junction contained 6 bases not matched to a gene. Germline CDR1 and CDR2: SQVTM and ANQGSEA. The CDR3 totals 14 residues.

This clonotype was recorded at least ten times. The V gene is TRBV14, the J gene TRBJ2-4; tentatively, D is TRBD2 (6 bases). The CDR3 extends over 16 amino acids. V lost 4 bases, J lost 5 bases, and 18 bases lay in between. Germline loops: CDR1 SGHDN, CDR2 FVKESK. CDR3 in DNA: TGTGCCAGCAGCCGAGGTGGAGGGTTTTTTGAAAACATTCAGTACTTC. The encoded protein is CASSRGGGFFENIQYF.

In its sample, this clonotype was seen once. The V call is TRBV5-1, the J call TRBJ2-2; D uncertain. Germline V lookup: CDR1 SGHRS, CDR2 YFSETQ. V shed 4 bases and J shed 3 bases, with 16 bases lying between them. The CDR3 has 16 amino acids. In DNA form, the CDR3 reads TGCGCCAGCAGCCACAGAATCCAGATTCACACCGGGGAGCTGTTTTTT. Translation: CASSHRIQIHTGELFF.

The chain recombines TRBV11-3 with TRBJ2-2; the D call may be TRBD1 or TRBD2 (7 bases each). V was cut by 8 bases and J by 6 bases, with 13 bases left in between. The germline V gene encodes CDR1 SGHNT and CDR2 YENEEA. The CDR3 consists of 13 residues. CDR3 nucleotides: TGTGCCAGCGCCAGGGGGGGTGCCGGGGAGCTGTTTTTT. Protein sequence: CASARGGAGELFF.

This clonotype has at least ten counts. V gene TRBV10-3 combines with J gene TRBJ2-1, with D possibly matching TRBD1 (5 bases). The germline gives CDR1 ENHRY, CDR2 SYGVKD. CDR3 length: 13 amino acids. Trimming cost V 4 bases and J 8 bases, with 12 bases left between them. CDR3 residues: CAISVQGSDEQFF. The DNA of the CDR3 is TGTGCCATCAGTGTTCAGGGATCCGATGAGCAGTTCTTC.